This T cell receptor beta chain appears in the sequencing data of a study of PD-1 blockade in classical Hodgkin lymphoma. Study as a whole: The nivolumab dose that patients received was 3 mg/kg, given intravenously every 2 weeks.

As regards this clone: Its specificity is not known.

In germline, CDR1 is SGDLS, CDR2 YYNGEE. The length of the CDR3 is 15 residues. The germline V and J ends were trimmed by 0 bases and 2 bases, with 12 bases remaining between them. TCRdb's table, derived via immunoSEQ multiplex PCR, lists solely in-frame clones and lacks some. In the table there are 20,000 to 25,000 clones, roughly 80% of which are singletons. Points from the study as a whole: Anyone who began nivolumab under 1 year after ASCT was excluded.

With no exception, relapse followed autologous stem cell transplantation in all patients, and brentuximab vedotin exposure varied. Complete response, partial response or progressive disease was recorded as best response. The clonotype was recovered from a human donor with classical Hodgkin lymphoma. The gene calls are TRBV9 and TRBJ2-7; D is possibly TRBD1 or TRBD2 (5 bases each). The sequencing here drew on peripheral blood mononuclear cells (PBMCs), taken before the second cycle of nivolumab. CDR3 DNA sequence: TGTGCCAGCAGCGTAGGGTGGGACGGGACCTACGAGCAGTACTTC. Protein: CASSVGWDGTYEQYF.